This T cell receptor (beta chain) was sequenced for a study of T cell responses to AZD1222 COVID-19 vaccine. Study at large: Timing groups of about 4 and about 12 weeks for second doses were pooled.

Using immunoSEQ multiplex PCR, the repertoire was profiled, and TCRdb retains in-frame clones only, with some absent. This sample has 90,000 to 150,000 clones, with about 87% found just once. Germline lookup yields CDR1 LNHDA and CDR2 SQIVND (reference sequence). V was clipped by 5 bases and J by 2 bases, with 10 bases between them. The CDR3 runs 13 residues. Study observations and caveats: Baseline seropositivity occurred in only a handful of AZD1222 recipients. Increased Spike-specific TCR breadth and depth were observed after two AZD1222 doses.

This clone came up a few times. What it binds is not known. The sample here was peripheral blood, taken on day 0 of AZD1222 vaccination. The rearrangement joins TRBV19 to TRBJ2-7; D is perhaps TRBD2 (6 bases). This sequence originates from an adult in good health. CDR3 DNA sequence: TGTGCCAGTAGTGGGACGGGGGCCTACGAGCAGTACTTC. This encodes CASSGTGAYEQYF. The full variable domain, its missing parts supplied by reference TRBV19 and TRBJ2-7, is DGGITQSPKYLFRKEGQNVTLSCEQNLNHDAMYWYRQDPGQGLRLIYYSQIVNDFQKGDIAEGYSVSREKKESFPLTVTSAQKNPTAFYLCASSGTGAYEQYFGPGTRLTVT.